This entry features one T cell receptor beta chain sequence. The CDR3 has 14 residues. Looked up from germline, CDR1 is MDHEN and CDR2 is SYDVKM. V lost 6 bases to trimming and J lost 0 bases, with 10 bases between them. The data were taken from a study of patients and donors after allogeneic stem cell transplantation. Using its own MiXCR run on the RT-PCR reads, TCRdb lists one record per CDR3 protein. This table has approximately 140,000 distinct CDR3 sequences, 30% to 45% appearing once. This TCR derives from a human donor who was either an allogeneic HSCT recipient or a stem cell or donor lymphocyte infusion donor (not recorded which). It is not recorded whose cells these are; they may come from a transplant donor. The source material was blood, either unsorted or a sorted T cell fraction (not recorded which). The gene calls are TRBV28 and TRBJ2-3, with D tentatively TRBD2 (6 bases). The chain's CDR3 is CASRPGTSTDTQYF. The DNA for the CDR3 is TGTGCCAGCAGACCCGGGACTAGCACAGATACGCAGTATTTT.